This is a list of T cell receptor beta chains from one sample in a study of T cells in Graves' hyperthyroidism and ophthalmopathy. TCRdb re-derived calls from the multiplex PCR reads in MiXCR, one entry per CDR3 protein. The sample records over 250,000 distinct CDR3 sequences, approximately 14% being singletons. The sequencing input was blood. The receptors were sampled from a woman between 35 and 50 years old with Graves' ophthalmopathy. CDR3s include the opening cysteine and the closing phenylalanine or tryptophan. Each record gives: clone size, D gene, J gene, V gene, CDR3 protein, CDR3 DNA. A D gene is named only where the DNA matches it firmly. For some rows the clone size is stated as once, few or many, or as a class when expanded; others skip it.

many TRBD2 TRBJ2-1 TRBV28 CVAPPASGSGSSYNEQFF TGTGTCGCACCCCCGGCTAGCGGGAGCGGGAGCTCCTACAATGAGCAGTTCTTC
NA TRBD2 TRBJ2-1 TRBV2 CASSEGSGGIRREQFF TGTGCCAGCAGTGAGGGTAGCGGGGGAATTCGGCGGGAGCAGTTCTTC
many NA TRBJ2-7 TRBV7-9 CASSLREMAYEQYF TGTGCCAGCAGCTTACGGGAAATGGCCTACGAGCAGTACTTC
few NA TRBJ1-2 TRBV2 CASSYTRVGHGYTF TGTGCCAGCAGTTACACACGGGTTGGGCATGGCTACACCTTC
few NA TRBJ1-2 TRBV28 CASSLLTYGYTF TGTGCCAGCAGTTTGTTGACCTATGGCTACACCTTC
NA NA TRBJ1-6 TRBV6-1 CASRGGARNSPLHF TGTGCCAGCAGAGGGGGGGCGAGGAATTCACCCCTCCACTTT
few NA TRBJ2-4 TRBV7-9 CASSLASREGNIQYF TGTGCCAGCAGCTTAGCTTCCCGTGAGGGAAACATTCAGTACTTC
NA TRBD1 TRBJ2-7 TRBV5-6 CASRNGGPGQGTNEQYF TGTGCCAGCAGAAATGGAGGGCCGGGACAGGGGACAAACGAGCAGTACTTC
many NA TRBJ1-2 TRBV18 CASSLMGRDDDGYTF TGTGCCAGCTCACTCATGGGAAGGGATGACGATGGCTACACCTTC
few NA TRBJ1-1 TRBV13 CASSLVSEAFF TGTGCCAGCAGCTTAGTAAGTGAAGCTTTCTTT
many NA TRBJ2-7 TRBV28 CASTRAGNGYEQYF TGTGCCAGCACCCGAGCAGGGAACGGGTACGAGCAGTACTTC
NA NA TRBJ1-2 TRBV18 CASSPRGDYGYTF TGTGCCAGCTCTCCACGGGGTGACTATGGCTACACCTTC
many TRBD1 TRBJ2-4 TRBV27 CASSSGQGIAKNIQYF TGTGCCAGCAGTTCGGGACAGGGAATCGCCAAAAACATTCAGTACTTC
NA NA TRBJ2-5 TRBV5-6 CASSLSPAEETQYF TGTGCCAGCAGCTTGTCGCCTGCCGAGGAGACCCAGTACTTC
many NA TRBJ1-1 TRBV6-5 CASSYSSNTEAFF TGTGCCAGCAGTTACAGCAGTAACACTGAAGCTTTCTTT
few NA TRBJ1-1 TRBV19 CASSVILRERLTEAFF TGTGCCAGTAGCGTTATCTTGAGAGAACGTCTCACTGAAGCTTTCTTT
NA TRBD1 TRBJ2-7 TRBV18 CASSPRGQGSGEQYF TGTGCCAGCTCACCACGCGGACAGGGGTCTGGGGAGCAGTACTTC
many NA TRBJ1-2 TRBV7-8 CASSSSNYGYTF TGTGCCAGCAGCTCTTCGAACTATGGCTACACCTTC
few NA TRBJ2-5 TRBV14 CASSLVGAMETQYF TGTGCCAGCAGCCTGGTGGGGGCCATGGAGACCCAGTACTTC
few NA TRBJ1-1 TRBV7-9 CASSSGDLAAFF TGTGCCAGCAGCTCGGGGGACCTCGCGGCTTTCTTT
few NA TRBJ1-1 TRBV29-1 CSVDKGNTEAFF TGCAGCGTTGATAAGGGGAACACTGAAGCTTTCTTT
NA NA TRBJ2-2 TRBV20-1 CSARPSSTGELFF TGCAGTGCTAGGCCCAGCAGCACCGGGGAGCTGTTTTTT
many TRBD2 TRBJ2-1 TRBV10-2 CASSFGTSFNEQFF TGCGCCAGCAGCTTTGGGACTAGCTTCAATGAGCAGTTCTTC
many NA TRBJ1-1 TRBV12-3/TRBV12-4 CASSGSTEAFF TGTGCCAGCAGTGGGAGCACTGAAGCTTTCTTT
many NA TRBJ2-4 TRBV12-3/TRBV12-4 CASSFRGSSENIQYF TGTGCCAGCTCGTTTCGTGGCTCGTCAGAAAACATTCAGTACTTC
few NA TRBJ1-2 TRBV18 CASSPWAGSVNYGYTF TGTGCCAGCTCACCGTGGGCGGGGAGTGTTAACTATGGCTACACCTTC
NA NA TRBJ1-2 TRBV20-1 CSVDSGGEGYTF TGCAGTGTTGACTCGGGGGGCGAGGGCTACACCTTC
NA NA TRBJ1-5 TRBV19 CASSKGTARPQHF TGTGCCAGTAGTAAGGGGACGGCCCGGCCCCAGCATTTT
NA NA TRBJ2-4 TRBV18 CASSGQLAKNIQYF TGTGCCAGCTCAGGACAATTAGCCAAAAACATTCAGTACTTC
many NA TRBJ1-2 TRBV27 CASKSGSYSYGYTF TGTGCCAGCAAATCGGGGAGCTATTCCTATGGCTACACCTTC
many NA TRBJ2-5 TRBV2 CASSEFWATQETQYF TGTGCCAGCAGTGAATTTTGGGCAACTCAAGAGACCCAGTACTTC
NA TRBD2 TRBJ2-1 TRBV6-1 CASRGTLAGDYNEQFF TGTGCCAGCAGGGGAACACTAGCGGGGGACTACAATGAGCAGTTCTTC
many NA TRBJ2-3 TRBV6-1 CASTTGDLGLGLTDTQYF TGTGCCAGCACGACAGGCGATTTGGGATTGGGGCTCACAGATACGCAGTATTTT
many TRBD2 TRBJ2-3 TRBV12-3/TRBV12-4 CASSSRLAGGPSDTQYF TGTGCCAGCAGTTCCCGACTAGCGGGGGGGCCATCAGATACGCAGTATTTT
few TRBD2 TRBJ2-7 TRBV5-1 CASSMGPGGRLAGIEQYF TGCGCCAGCAGCATGGGCCCAGGGGGACGGCTAGCGGGAATCGAGCAGTACTTC
few TRBD2 TRBJ2-3 TRBV9 CASSPDPSGGATDTQYF TGTGCCAGCAGTCCAGACCCTAGCGGGGGGGCCACAGATACGCAGTATTTT
NA NA TRBJ2-1 TRBV14 CASSQDHWRQFF TGTGCCAGCAGCCAAGATCACTGGAGGCAGTTCTTC
many NA TRBJ1-5 TRBV28 CASSYSPGGQPQHF TGTGCCAGCAGTTACTCTCCCGGGGGGCAGCCCCAGCATTTT
NA NA TRBJ2-5 TRBV30 CAWSDSSVETQYF TGTGCCTGGAGTGATAGTAGCGTGGAGACCCAGTACTTC
many TRBD1 TRBJ2-5 TRBV7-9 CASSPRDRQETQYF TGTGCCAGCAGCCCTCGGGACAGACAAGAGACCCAGTACTTC
many NA TRBJ2-7 TRBV7-8 CASSLTAWTGPYEQYF TGTGCCAGCAGCTTAACGGCCTGGACGGGCCCCTACGAGCAGTACTTC
few NA TRBJ2-1 TRBV4-2 CASSQVSASYNEQFF TGTGCCAGCAGCCAAGTCAGCGCCTCCTACAATGAGCAGTTCTTC
many TRBD1 TRBJ2-5 TRBV20-1 CSARDPRDRGLLRETQYF TGCAGTGCTAGAGACCCAAGGGACAGGGGGCTGCTCAGAGAGACCCAGTACTTC
few TRBD1 TRBJ1-2 TRBV5-4 CASSFERGQGAVGYTF TGTGCCAGCAGCTTTGAACGAGGACAGGGGGCGGTTGGCTACACCTTC
few TRBD1 TRBJ1-6 TRBV5-1 CASSFGTAQKTYNSPLHF TGCGCCAGCAGCTTCGGGACAGCCCAAAAGACCTATAATTCACCCCTCCACTTT
many TRBD2 TRBJ2-1 TRBV6-2/TRBV6-3 CASRRGAGGLNEQFF TGTGCCAGCAGGAGGGGAGCGGGGGGGCTAAATGAGCAGTTCTTC
NA NA TRBJ2-2 TRBV7-3 CASSPSGHTGELFF TGTGCCAGCAGCCCCTCGGGACACACCGGGGAGCTGTTTTTT
many TRBD1 TRBJ2-7 TRBV28 CASSRTGVSYEQYF TGTGCCAGCAGTCGGACAGGGGTTTCCTACGAGCAGTACTTC